This T cell receptor beta chain was captured in a study of T cells after yellow fever vaccination. Trimming cost V 4 bases and J 8 bases, with 12 bases left between them. The CDR3 extends over 12 amino acids. Germline CDR1 and CDR2: SQVTM and ANQGSEA. TCRdb reprocessed the 5' RACE reads via MiXCR and lists one record per CDR3 protein. This table holds under 400,000 distinct CDR3 sequences, 11% found once. The chain joins TRBV29-1 to TRBJ2-1; D is tentatively TRBD1 or TRBD2 (6 bases each). This material consisted of PBMCs, taken on the day of the first yellow fever vaccination. The sequence came from a man aged 18-30 years who received the YFV17D yellow fever vaccine. In DNA form, the CDR3 reads TGCAGCGTTGTGGAGGGGGTGCATGAGCAGTTCTTC. Protein product: CSVVEGVHEQFF.